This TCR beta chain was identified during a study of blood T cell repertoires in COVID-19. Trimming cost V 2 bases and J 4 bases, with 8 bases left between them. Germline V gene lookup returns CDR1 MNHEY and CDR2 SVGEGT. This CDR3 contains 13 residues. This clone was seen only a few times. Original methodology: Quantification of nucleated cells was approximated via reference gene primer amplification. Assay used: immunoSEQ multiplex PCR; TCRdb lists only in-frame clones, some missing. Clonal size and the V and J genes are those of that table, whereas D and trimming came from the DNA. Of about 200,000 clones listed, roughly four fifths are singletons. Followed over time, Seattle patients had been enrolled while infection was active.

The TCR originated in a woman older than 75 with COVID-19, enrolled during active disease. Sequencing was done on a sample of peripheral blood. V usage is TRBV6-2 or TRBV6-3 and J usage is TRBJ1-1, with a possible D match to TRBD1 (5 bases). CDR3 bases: TGTGCCAGCAGTTACGTAGGGGTCACTGAAGCTTTCTTT. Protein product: CASSYVGVTEAFF.